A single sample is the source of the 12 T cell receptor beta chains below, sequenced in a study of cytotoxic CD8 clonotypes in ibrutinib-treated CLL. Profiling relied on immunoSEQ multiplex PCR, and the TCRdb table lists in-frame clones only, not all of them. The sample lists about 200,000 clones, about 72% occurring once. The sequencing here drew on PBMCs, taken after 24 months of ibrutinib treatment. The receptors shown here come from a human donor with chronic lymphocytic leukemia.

CDR3 DNA: TGCGCCAGCAGCCGTCGCGGGAGGGCCTACGAGCAGTACTTC. This encodes CASSRRGRAYEQYF. The rearrangement uses TRBV4-3 and TRBJ2-7; TRBD2 matches at 9 bases. The germline gives CDR1 LGHNA, CDR2 YSLEER. This CDR3 has 14 residues. With 4 bases clipped from V and 2 bases from J, the junction kept 3 bases outside the gene matches.

CDR3 nucleotides: TGTGCCAGCGGCCGGGGCGGGAACACCGGGGAGCTGTTTTTT. Translation: CASGRGGNTGELFF. J is TRBJ2-2 and V is TRBV4-2, with D possibly called TRBD1 or TRBD2 (5 bases each). V shed 8 bases and J shed 1 base, with 11 bases lying between them. CDR1 and CDR2 (germline): LGHNA, YNFKEQ. The CDR3 runs to 14 residues.

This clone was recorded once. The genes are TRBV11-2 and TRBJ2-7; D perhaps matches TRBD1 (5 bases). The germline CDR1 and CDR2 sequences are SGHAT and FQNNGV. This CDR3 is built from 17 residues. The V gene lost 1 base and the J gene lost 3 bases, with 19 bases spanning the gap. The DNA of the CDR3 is TGTGCCAGCAGCTTAGTTGTGGTCGGACACGACCTCTACGAGCAGTACTTC. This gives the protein CASSLVVVGHDLYEQYF.

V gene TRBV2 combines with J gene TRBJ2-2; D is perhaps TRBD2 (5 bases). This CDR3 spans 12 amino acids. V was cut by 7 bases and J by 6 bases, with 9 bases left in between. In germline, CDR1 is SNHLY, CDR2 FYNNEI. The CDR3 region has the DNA TGTGCCAGCATGTGGGAGTCCGGGGAGCTGTTTTTT. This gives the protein CASMWESGELFF.

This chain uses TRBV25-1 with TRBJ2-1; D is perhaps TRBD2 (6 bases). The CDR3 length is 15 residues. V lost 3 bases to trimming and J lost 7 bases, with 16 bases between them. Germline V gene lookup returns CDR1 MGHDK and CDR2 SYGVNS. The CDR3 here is CASSDGVVRGNEQFF. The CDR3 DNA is TGTGCCAGCAGTGACGGGGTCGTTCGGGGGAATGAGCAGTTCTTC.

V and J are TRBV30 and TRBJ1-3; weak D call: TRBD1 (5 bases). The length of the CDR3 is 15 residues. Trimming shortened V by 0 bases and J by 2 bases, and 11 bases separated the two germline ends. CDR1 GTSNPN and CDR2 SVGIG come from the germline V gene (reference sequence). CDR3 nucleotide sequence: TGTGCCTGGAGTGTGGACTCAGGGCCTGGAAACACCATATATTTT. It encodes CAWSVDSGPGNTIYF.

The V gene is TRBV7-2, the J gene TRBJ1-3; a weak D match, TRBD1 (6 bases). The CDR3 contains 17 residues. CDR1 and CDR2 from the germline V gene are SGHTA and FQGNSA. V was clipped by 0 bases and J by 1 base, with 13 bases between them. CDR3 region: CASSLATGQRSGNTIYF. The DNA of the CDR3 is TGTGCCAGCAGCTTAGCCACAGGGCAACGATCTGGAAACACCATATATTTT.

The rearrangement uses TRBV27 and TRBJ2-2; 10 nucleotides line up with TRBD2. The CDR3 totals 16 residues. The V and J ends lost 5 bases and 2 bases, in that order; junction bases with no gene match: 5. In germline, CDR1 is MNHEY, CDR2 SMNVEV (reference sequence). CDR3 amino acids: CASSLLLAGNTGELFF. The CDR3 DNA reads TGTGCCAGCAGTCTCCTACTAGCGGGAAACACCGGGGAGCTGTTTTTT.

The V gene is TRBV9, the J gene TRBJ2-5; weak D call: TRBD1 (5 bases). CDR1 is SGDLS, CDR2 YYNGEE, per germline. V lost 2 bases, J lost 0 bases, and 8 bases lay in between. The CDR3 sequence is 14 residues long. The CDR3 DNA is TGTGCCAGCAGCGTCAGGGTCCACCAAGAGACCCAGTACTTC. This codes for CASSVRVHQETQYF.

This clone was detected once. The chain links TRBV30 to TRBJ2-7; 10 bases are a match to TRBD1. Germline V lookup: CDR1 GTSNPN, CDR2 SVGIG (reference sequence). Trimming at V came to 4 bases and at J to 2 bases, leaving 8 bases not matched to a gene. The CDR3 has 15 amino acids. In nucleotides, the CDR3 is TGTGCCTGGACCACGGGACAGGGGCTGGCCTACGAGCAGTACTTC. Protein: CAWTTGQGLAYEQYF.

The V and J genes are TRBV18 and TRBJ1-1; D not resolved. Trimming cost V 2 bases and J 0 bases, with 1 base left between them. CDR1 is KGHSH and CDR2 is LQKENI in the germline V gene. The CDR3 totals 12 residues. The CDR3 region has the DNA TGTGCCAGCTCACCAATGAACACTGAAGCTTTCTTT. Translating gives CASSPMNTEAFF.

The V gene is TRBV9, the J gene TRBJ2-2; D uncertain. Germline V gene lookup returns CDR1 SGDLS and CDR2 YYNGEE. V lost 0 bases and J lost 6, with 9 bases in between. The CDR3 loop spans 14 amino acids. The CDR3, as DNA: TGTGCCAGCAGCGTAGCTGTTTTGGCCGGGGAGCTGTTTTTT. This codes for CASSVAVLAGELFF.